The next 2 T cell receptor beta chains were all read from a single sample in a study of cytomegalovirus exposure and HLA in healthy donors. Data came from immunoSEQ multiplex PCR; TCRdb stores just in-frame clones and leaves some out. The sample has over 60,000 clones, approximately 95% seen once. The specimen sequenced was PBMCs. The receptors come from a man aged 18 to 30 in good health and CMV-seronegative.

This clone was detected once. The gene calls are TRBV7-9 and TRBJ2-7; the D gene is possibly TRBD2 (6 bases). This CDR3 spans 12 amino acids. The V and J ends lost 1 base and 6 bases respectively, with 7 bases between them. The germline V gene encodes CDR1 SEHNR and CDR2 FQNEAQ (reference sequence). In DNA, the CDR3 is TGTGCCAGCAGCTTAGGGGGGGTCGAGCAGTACTTC. Protein sequence: CASSLGGVEQYF.

V usage is TRBV7-3 and J usage is TRBJ2-3; 7 nucleotides match TRBD2. V lost 5 bases and J lost 1; bases outside the gene matches: 3. The CDR3 has 14 amino acids. Germline assignment: CDR1 SGHTA and CDR2 FQGTGA. The CDR3 spells CASSPRGGTDTQYF. The DNA of the CDR3 is TGTGCCAGCAGCCCACGGGGGGGCACAGATACGCAGTATTTT.